A selection of T cell receptor beta chains follows, all from one sample in a study of CD8+ T cells in alopecia areata. Profiled with immunoSEQ multiplex PCR; TCRdb holds only in-frame clones, not every one. The repertoire holds more than 90,000 clones, approximately 38% seen once, with 3% to 3.5% in the top ten. Sequenced input: CD4+ T cells sorted from blood. The receptors derive from a human donor with alopecia areata. Each CDR3 is given with its conserved first and last residue. D genes are given only for firm matches. Only some rows state a clone size, as once, few, many or a class for expanded clones.

clone size,V gene,D gene,J gene,CDR3 protein,CDR3 DNA
few,TRBV29-1,NA,TRBJ2-1,CSVEILSNEQFF,TGCAGCGTTGAGATTCTGAGCAATGAGCAGTTCTTC
NA,TRBV5-1,TRBD2,TRBJ2-3,CASTGGGFDTQYF,TGCGCCAGCACAGGCGGGGGTTTCGATACGCAGTATTTT
few,TRBV25-1,TRBD1,TRBJ2-4,CASSDRDRKYF,TGTGCCAGCAGTGATCGGGACAGGAAGTACTTC
few,TRBV7-2,NA,TRBJ2-1,CASSPRLEQFF,TGTGCCAGCAGCCCCCGCCTTGAGCAGTTCTTC
once,TRBV27,NA,TRBJ1-4,CASSPRTTNEKLFF,TGTGCCAGCAGTCCCAGAACAACTAATGAAAAACTGTTTTTT
few,TRBV29-1,NA,TRBJ1-5,CSVQSQADQPQHF,TGCAGCGTACAGAGCCAGGCCGATCAGCCCCAGCATTTT
few,TRBV29-1,NA,TRBJ1-2,CSVDRGAGGYTF,TGCAGCGTTGATCGGGGGGCGGGTGGCTACACCTTC
NA,TRBV25-1,NA,TRBJ2-7,CATSRDPTYEQYF,TGTGCCACCTCGAGGGACCCGACCTACGAGCAGTACTTC
NA,TRBV30,NA,TRBJ2-3,CAWSLGGPTDTQYF,TGTGCCTGGAGTCTGGGGGGACCCACAGATACGCAGTATTTT
few,TRBV29-1,TRBD1,TRBJ2-4,CSVTPGQGGNIQYF,TGCAGCGTTACTCCGGGACAGGGAGGGAACATTCAGTACTTC
NA,TRBV29-1,NA,TRBJ2-3,CSVGLLGTDTQYF,TGCAGCGTTGGCCTTCTAGGCACAGATACGCAGTATTTT
few,TRBV7-9,NA,TRBJ2-1,CASSRQVYNEQFF,TGTGCCAGCAGCCGACAGGTATACAATGAGCAGTTCTTC
NA,TRBV29-1,TRBD1,TRBJ2-7,CSVEVTGEGEQYF,TGCAGCGTTGAAGTAACAGGGGAAGGGGAGCAGTACTTC
few,TRBV29-1,NA,TRBJ1-1,CSGWTNTEAFF,TGCAGTGGTTGGACAAACACTGAAGCTTTCTTT
few,TRBV29-1,NA,TRBJ1-2,CSVERNYGYTF,TGCAGCGTTGAGAGGAACTATGGCTACACCTTC
NA,TRBV18,NA,TRBJ2-5,CASSPNRRETQYF,TGTGCCAGCTCACCTAACAGACGGGAGACCCAGTACTTC
NA,TRBV29-1,NA,TRBJ2-2,CRRLTGNTGELFF,TGCAGGAGATTGACAGGAAACACCGGGGAGCTGTTTTTT
few,TRBV7-2,TRBD1,TRBJ2-7,CASNAGTDFYEQYF,TGTGCCAGCAACGCCGGGACAGATTTTTACGAGCAGTACTTC
NA,TRBV7-2,NA,TRBJ1-1,CASSLSPTNTEAFF,TGTGCCAGCAGCTTAAGTCCAACGAACACTGAAGCTTTCTTT
few,TRBV15,NA,TRBJ2-6,CATSRDGYNPGANVLTF,TGTGCCACCAGCAGAGATGGGTACAACCCTGGGGCCAACGTCCTGACTTTC
few,TRBV28,TRBD1,TRBJ2-1,CASSLAGQGAGEQFF,TGTGCCAGCAGCCTAGCGGGACAGGGGGCAGGTGAGCAGTTCTTC
NA,TRBV30,TRBD1,TRBJ1-2,CAWSAGQGLHGYTF,TGTGCCTGGAGCGCGGGACAGGGATTACATGGCTACACCTTC
NA,TRBV30,TRBD1,TRBJ2-2,CAWPGGTGELFF,TGTGCCTGGCCAGGGGGCACCGGGGAGCTGTTTTTT
NA,TRBV5-4,TRBD2,TRBJ2-5,CASSSGGDGRETQYF,TGTGCCAGCAGCTCGGGGGGAGACGGGCGGGAGACCCAGTACTTC
NA,TRBV7-8,NA,TRBJ1-5,CASTIGDQPQHF,TGTGCCAGCACCATTGGAGATCAGCCCCAGCATTTT
few,TRBV29-1,NA,TRBJ1-1,CSVDRGNTEAFF,TGCAGCGTTGATCGCGGGAACACTGAAGCTTTCTTT